This note documents a single T cell receptor beta chain sequence. This sample was included in a study of blood T cell repertoires in COVID-19. Overall study context: The study drew acute and convalescent COVID-19 samples from the United States, Italy and Spain. T cells, B-cell-depleted T cells, or PBMCs supplied cDNA or gDNA.

Assignment of participants to cohorts was predicated upon participant-reported clinical history. As originally analysed: Estimation of nucleated cell counts was performed using reference gene primer amplification. TCRdb keeps only in-frame clones here, not all; method: immunoSEQ multiplex PCR. The V and J calls and clone size come from that table; D and trimming were worked out from the DNA. The table has approximately 140,000 clones, 65% to 90% seen once. The clonotype comes from a woman aged 45 to 65 who had recovered from COVID-19. Sequences were obtained from PBMCs or T cells enriched from blood (not recorded which).

This CDR3 is CASSSGQGPYEQYF. CDR3 DNA: TGTGCCAGCAGCTCAGGACAGGGGCCCTACGAGCAGTACTTC. This sequence joins TRBV7-2 and TRBJ2-7; TRBD1 matches at 9 bases. CDR1 is SGHTA, CDR2 FQGNSA, per germline. J gave up 2 bases and V 4 bases, and 3 bases lay outside the gene matches. The CDR3 spans 14 residues.